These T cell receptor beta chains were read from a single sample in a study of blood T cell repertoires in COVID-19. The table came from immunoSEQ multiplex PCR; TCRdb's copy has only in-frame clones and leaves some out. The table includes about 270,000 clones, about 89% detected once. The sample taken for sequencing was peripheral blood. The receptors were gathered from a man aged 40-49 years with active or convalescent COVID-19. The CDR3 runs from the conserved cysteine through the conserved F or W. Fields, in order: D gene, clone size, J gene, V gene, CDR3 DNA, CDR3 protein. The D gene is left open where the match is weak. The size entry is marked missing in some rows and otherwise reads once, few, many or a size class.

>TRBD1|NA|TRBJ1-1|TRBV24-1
TGTGCCACCAGTGCCACGGACAGGGGGCCGTCGGGTCGGACTGAAGCTTTCTTT
CATSATDRGPSGRTEAFF
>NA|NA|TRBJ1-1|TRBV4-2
TGTGCCAGCAGCCAAGAGGGAGAGAACACTGAAGCTTTCTTT
CASSQEGENTEAFF
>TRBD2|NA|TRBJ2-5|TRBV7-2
TGTGCCAGCAGCTTAGGGCGGGGGGAGACCCAGTACTTC
CASSLGRGETQYF
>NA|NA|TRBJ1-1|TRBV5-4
TGTGCCAGCAGCACGACAGACACCACTGAAGCTTTCTTT
CASSTTDTTEAFF
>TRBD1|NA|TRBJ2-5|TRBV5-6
TGTGCCAGCAGCTCGATACCCGACAGGGACCAAGAGACCCAGTACTTC
CASSSIPDRDQETQYF
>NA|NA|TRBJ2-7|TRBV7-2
TGTGCCAGCAGCTTCGGGGTTCAGTACGAGCAGTACTTC
CASSFGVQYEQYF
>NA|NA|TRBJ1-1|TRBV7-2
TGTGCCAGCAGCCTACCCTTTCGGGCGGGGACTGAAGCTTTCTTT
CASSLPFRAGTEAFF
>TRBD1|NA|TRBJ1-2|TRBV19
TGTGCCAGTAGTGGGGGGACAGACTATGGCTACACCTTC
CASSGGTDYGYTF
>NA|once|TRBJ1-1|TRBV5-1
TGCGCCAGCAGCCAACAAACGGGTCCCAACACTGAAGCTTTCTTT
CASSQQTGPNTEAFF
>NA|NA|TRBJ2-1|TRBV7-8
TGTGCCAGCAGTTCGACCGGGGTCCCCTCCGGGAGAGCCAACTACAATGAGCAGTTCTTC
CASSSTGVPSGRANYNEQFF
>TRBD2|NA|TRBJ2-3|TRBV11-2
TGTGCCAGCAGGGGGGGAGGGCCAGATACGCAGTATTTT
CASRGGGPDTQYF
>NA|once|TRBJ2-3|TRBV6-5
TGTGCCAGCAGTTTCTCAGGGGCAGATACGCAGTATTTT
CASSFSGADTQYF
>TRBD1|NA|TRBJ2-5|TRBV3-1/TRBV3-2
TGTGCCAGCAGGCAGACAGGGTTGGGAGAGACCCAGTACTTC
CASRQTGLGETQYF
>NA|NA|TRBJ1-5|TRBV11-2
TGTGCCAGCAGCTCCAGGGATCAGCCCCAGCATTTT
CASSSRDQPQHF
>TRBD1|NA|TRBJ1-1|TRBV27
TGTGCCAGCAGCGTCACAGGGGGCGGCGCTTTCTTT
CASSVTGGGAFF
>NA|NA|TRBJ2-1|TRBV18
TGTGCCAGCTCACCTAACAGCAATGAGCAGTTCTTC
CASSPNSNEQFF
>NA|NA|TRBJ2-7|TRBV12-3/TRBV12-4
TGTGCCAGCAGTGGCGGGAACCCCTACGAGCAGTACTTC
CASSGGNPYEQYF
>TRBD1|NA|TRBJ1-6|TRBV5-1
TGCGCCAGCAGCCCAATGACAGGGGGCGATTCACCCCTCCACTTT
CASSPMTGGDSPLHF
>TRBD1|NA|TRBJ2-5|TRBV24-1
TGTGCCACCAGTGACCGACAGGGGGGGGAGACCCAGTACTTC
CATSDRQGGETQYF
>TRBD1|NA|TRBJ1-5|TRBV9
TGTGCCAGCAGCGGGACAGGGAATCAGCCCCAGCATTTT
CASSGTGNQPQHF